This record concerns one TCR beta chain sequence. Sequenced by immunoSEQ multiplex PCR; TCRdb stores in-frame clones only, minus some. In the table there are 300,000 to 400,000 clones, around four fifths of which are singletons. These data originate in a study of blood T cell repertoires in COVID-19. About the research overall: The United States, Italy and Spain supplied acute and convalescent COVID-19 samples.

The CDR3 totals 14 residues. CDR1 is LGHNA, CDR2 YSLEER, per germline. Between the trimmed V and J ends, which lost 3 bases and 7 bases, there was a span of 15 bases. The origin of this receptor is a man aged 25 to 40 with active or convalescent COVID-19. The chain has TRBV4-3 and TRBJ1-2; D remains ambiguous. The sample comprised peripheral blood. CDR3 amino acids: CASSHNSYSGGYTF. Written as DNA, the CDR3 is TGCGCCAGCAGCCATAACAGTTACTCCGGTGGCTACACCTTC.